A single sample gave rise to the 26 T cell receptor beta chains below, sequenced in a study of identical twins (dated by TCRdb to between 2015 and 2016). The library relied on 5' RACE. For sequencing, an Illumina HiSeq 2000 was employed. TCRdb cleaned the public reads at Q25 with fastp, built clones with MiXCR and kept in-frame beta chains. Rows with one shared CDR3 protein collapse into an entry with the most common genes and DNA. Here the sample has 500,000 to 600,000 distinct CDR3 sequences; less than 25% occur a single time. The top ten clonotypes cover about 0.99% of the sample. The sample was also linked to a second study, of T cells expressing NK-cell markers.

Sample: CD4+ T cells sorted from blood. The origin of the receptors is a woman aged 18-29 years in good health.

This clonotype occurred a few times. The rearrangement links TRBV14 to TRBJ2-3; the D gene could be TRBD1 or TRBD2 (5 bases each). The CDR3 has 14 residues. The germline V gene encodes CDR1 SGHDN and CDR2 FVKESK. V lost 0 bases, J lost 11 bases, and 15 bases lay in between. The CDR3 sequence is CASSQDGRDGKQYF. In DNA form, the CDR3 reads TGTGCCAGCAGCCAAGATGGACGGGACGGTAAGCAGTATTTT.

Ten or more counts support this clonotype. The genes are TRBV12-3 or TRBV12-4 and TRBJ1-3; possibly TRBD1 for D (6 bases). The CDR3 is 14 amino acids. Trimming shortened V by 8 bases and J by 4 bases, and 15 bases separated the two germline ends. CDR3 residues: CASGSRGVGNTIYF. CDR3 nucleotides: TGTGCCAGCGGGTCCAGGGGTGTAGGAAACACCATATATTTT.

This clonotype was detected a few times. The V gene is TRBV20-1, the J gene TRBJ2-1, with a tentative D call TRBD1 (5 bases). Germline V gene sequence: CDR1 DFQATT, CDR2 SNEGSKA (reference sequence). This CDR3 region has 14 residues. V lost 3 bases, J lost 7 bases, and 16 bases lay in between. The CDR3 nucleotides are TGCAGTGCTAGTAAGGGGTCCGGAAGGAATGAGCAGTTCTTC. Its protein product is CSASKGSGRNEQFF.

The chain combines TRBV6-1 with TRBJ2-1; D ambiguous. Germline CDR1 reads MNHNS; CDR2 reads SASEGT. CDR3 length equals 13 residues. Trimming removed 6 bases at V and 5 bases at J, with 11 bases between. Written as DNA, the CDR3 is TGTGCCAGCAGACCCGGGCTGAACAATGAGCAGTTCTTC. Translation gives CASRPGLNNEQFF.

There are many counts of this clonotype. The V call is TRBV20-1, the J call TRBJ1-1; TRBD1 matches 10 bases. The V and J ends lost 0 bases and 0 bases, in that order; junction bases with no gene match: 10. Germline V gene sequence: CDR1 DFQATT, CDR2 SNEGSKA (reference sequence). This CDR3 has 18 amino acids. This chain's CDR3 is CSARDRSRDRGMNTEAFF. CDR3 nucleotide sequence: TGCAGTGCTAGAGACCGGTCCCGGGACAGGGGAATGAACACTGAAGCTTTCTTT.

This clonotype occurred a few times. The V and J genes are TRBV11-2 and TRBJ2-5; D is ambiguous. Between the trimmed V and J ends, which lost 0 bases and 6 bases, there was a span of 14 bases. CDR3 length equals 15 residues. Germline CDR1 is SGHAT and CDR2 is FQNNGV. The CDR3 spells CASSLDLTLAKTQYF. The CDR3 region has the DNA TGTGCCAGCAGCTTAGATCTGACTCTCGCAAAGACCCAGTACTTC.

This clonotype was recorded a few times. The V call is TRBV9, the J call TRBJ2-2; D perhaps matches TRBD2 (5 bases). The CDR3 is made up of 14 amino acids. Germline CDR1 is SGDLS and CDR2 is YYNGEE. Trimming left V 2 bases short and J 3 bases short, with 8 bases between. The CDR3 DNA follows: TGTGCCAGCAGCGTTAGCGCCTACACCGGGGAGCTGTTTTTT. Protein sequence: CASSVSAYTGELFF.

The gene calls are TRBV12-3 or TRBV12-4 and TRBJ1-1, with D unclear. V was clipped by 5 bases and J by 0 bases, with 10 bases between them. CDR3 length: 14 amino acids. Here the CDR3 reads CASSPGRVNTEAFF. In DNA, the CDR3 is TGTGCCAGCAGTCCCGGGCGTGTGAACACTGAAGCTTTCTTT.

The genes are TRBV20-1 and TRBJ2-3; no clear D. Germline V lookup: CDR1 DFQATT, CDR2 SNEGSKA (reference sequence). V was clipped by 0 bases and J by 7 bases, with 5 bases between them. The CDR3 sequence is 11 residues long. The CDR3 nucleotides are TGCAGTGCTAGAGATATGAATACGCAGTATTTT. This gives the protein CSARDMNTQYF.

The V and J genes are TRBV11-2 and TRBJ2-7, with D unclear. There are 13 residues in the CDR3. In germline, CDR1 is SGHAT, CDR2 FQNNGV. The V end was cut by 1 base, the J end by 2 bases, with 6 bases between. CDR3 nucleotides: TGTGCCAGCAGCTTAGGGGTACCCTACGAGCAGTACTTC. It codes for CASSLGVPYEQYF.

V gene TRBV30 combines with J gene TRBJ1-1, with D unresolved. Germline loops: CDR1 GTSNPN, CDR2 SVGIG (reference sequence). The CDR3 loop spans 14 amino acids. V dropped 3 bases and J dropped 0 bases, with 11 bases sitting between them. The DNA of the CDR3 is TGTGCCTGGAGGGGAAGTTTTATGAACACTGAAGCTTTCTTT. Translated: CAWRGSFMNTEAFF.

At least ten counts were recorded for this clonotype. The chain joins TRBV7-9 to TRBJ2-1; perhaps TRBD2 as D (5 bases). With 5 bases removed from V and 6 bases from J, the gap between germline ends came to 14 bases. The V gene's germline CDR1 is SEHNR and CDR2 FQNEAQ (reference sequence). The CDR3 is made up of 14 amino acids. CDR3 DNA: TGTGCCAGCAGCCCTAAGACTAACTCCAATGAGCAGTTCTTC. The encoded protein is CASSPKTNSNEQFF.

This clonotype was seen repeatedly, ten times or more. This rearrangement joins TRBV4-1 to TRBJ1-6; perhaps TRBD1 as D (5 bases). In germline, CDR1 is MGHRA, CDR2 YSYEKL. The CDR3 contains 15 residues. V gave up 4 bases and J gave up 5 bases, with 12 bases separating them. CDR3 nucleotide sequence: TGCGCCAGCAGCCCCGGGACTGTACATAATTCACCCCTCCACTTT. Its translation is CASSPGTVHNSPLHF.

J is TRBJ2-7 and V is TRBV20-1, with 7 bases that match TRBD1. The CDR3 runs 13 residues. Trimming took 6 bases from V and 1 from J; bases not matched to a gene: 6. The V gene's germline CDR1 is DFQATT and CDR2 SNEGSKA (reference sequence). The chain's CDR3 is CSATGVLSYEQYF. CDR3 DNA sequence: TGCAGTGCCACAGGGGTGCTATCCTACGAGCAGTACTTC.

There are a few counts of this clonotype. This rearrangement joins TRBV20-1 to TRBJ2-1; D is tentatively TRBD1 or TRBD2 (5 bases each). The CDR3 covers 12 residues. Germline lookup yields CDR1 DFQATT and CDR2 SNEGSKA (reference sequence). The V gene lost 6 bases and the J gene lost 7 bases, with 13 bases spanning the gap. In DNA, the CDR3 is TGCAGTGCCAGCCTGGGGGTGAATGAGCAGTTCTTC. This translates into CSASLGVNEQFF.

The J gene is TRBJ2-1, the V gene TRBV7-2; TRBD1 is a possible D gene (5 bases). Germline V gene lookup returns CDR1 SGHTA and CDR2 FQGNSA. The CDR3 runs 14 residues. V lost 4 bases and J 7 bases, leaving 14 bases between the germline ends. In DNA, the CDR3 is TGTGCCAGCAGCTACACGGCAGGGAATAATGAGCAGTTCTTC. Protein sequence: CASSYTAGNNEQFF.

This clonotype appeared a few times. This rearrangement joins TRBV20-1 to TRBJ1-5; D gene ambiguous. The germline V and J ends were trimmed by 3 bases and 4 bases, with 7 bases remaining between them. The CDR3 sequence is 12 residues long. The V gene's germline CDR1 is DFQATT and CDR2 SNEGSKA (reference sequence). The CDR3 reads CSASGRNQPQHF. The CDR3 DNA is TGCAGTGCTAGCGGTCGGAATCAGCCCCAGCATTTT.

This clonotype was observed many times. The rearrangement links TRBV12-3 or TRBV12-4 to TRBJ2-7; TRBD1 matches 7 bases. The CDR3 length is 15 residues. Germline trimming cut 3 bases from V and 2 bases from J; bases unmatched to any gene: 7. Here the CDR3 DNA reads TGTGCCAGCAGTTTCTCCACGCAGGGGGCCTACGAGCAGTACTTC. Its protein is CASSFSTQGAYEQYF.

This clonotype appeared a few times. The rearrangement links TRBV20-1 to TRBJ2-1; 12 bases match TRBD2. J gave up 4 bases and V 6 bases, and 4 bases lay outside the gene matches. The CDR3 has 14 amino acids. CDR1 DFQATT and CDR2 SNEGSKA come from the germline V gene (reference sequence). The CDR3 DNA reads TGCAGTGCCAGGACTAGCGGGGTTTACAATGAGCAGTTCTTC. Its protein is CSARTSGVYNEQFF.

This clonotype was detected only a few times. The rearrangement uses TRBV7-8 and TRBJ1-6; D remains unclear. With 3 bases removed from V and 10 bases from J, the gap between germline ends came to 13 bases. The CDR3 length is 14 residues. Germline values: CDR1 SGHVS, CDR2 FQNEAQ. The CDR3 loop is CASSLVSTASPLHF. The CDR3 DNA follows: TGTGCCAGCAGCTTGGTGTCTACAGCCTCACCCCTCCACTTT. Based on the CDR3 plus reference TRBV7-8 and TRBJ1-6, the full variable domain is GAGVSQSPRYKVAKRGQDVALRCDPISGHVSLFWYQQALGQGPEFLTYFQNEAQLDKSGLPSDRFFAERPEGSVSTLKIQRTQQEDSAVYLCASSLVSTASPLHFGNGTRLTVT.

V and J are TRBV5-1 and TRBJ1-1; TRBD1 matches 9 bases. The germline V gene has CDR1 SGHRS and CDR2 YFSETQ. The CDR3 length is 13 residues. Trimming took 2 bases from V and 7 from J; bases not matched to a gene: 3. As DNA, the CDR3 is TGCGCCAGCAGCTTCACGGACAGGGGTGAAGCTTTCTTT. It is translated as CASSFTDRGEAFF.

The V gene is TRBV20-1, the J gene TRBJ2-1; possibly TRBD2 for D (5 bases). CDR3 length: 16 residues. Germline CDR1 DFQATT, CDR2 SNEGSKA (reference sequence). V was pared by 4 bases and J by 0 bases, with 16 bases between. The CDR3 spells CSAIRGSGISYNEQFF. DNA for the CDR3: TGCAGTGCTATCCGGGGATCGGGCATCTCCTACAATGAGCAGTTCTTC.

V gene TRBV10-2 combines with J gene TRBJ1-1, with TRBD1 as a possible D gene (6 bases). Germline V lookup: CDR1 WSHSY, CDR2 SAAADI. Trimming removed 2 bases from V and 3 bases from J, with 10 bases in between. This CDR3 spans 14 amino acids. Here the CDR3 reads CASSERGADTEAFF. CDR3 nucleotides: TGCGCCAGCAGTGAGCGGGGGGCGGACACTGAAGCTTTCTTT.

This clonotype was found a few times. This rearrangement joins TRBV20-1 to TRBJ2-7; TRBD2 is a possible D gene (5 bases). Trimming removed 4 bases from V and 0 bases from J, with 16 bases in between. CDR1 DFQATT and CDR2 SNEGSKA come from the germline V gene (reference sequence). This CDR3 has 15 residues. The CDR3 DNA reads as TGCAGTGCTACCAATCCTACTAGGACCTCCTACGAGCAGTACTTC. Translating gives CSATNPTRTSYEQYF.

This clonotype was counted between two and nine times. The chain is built from TRBV6-5 and TRBJ1-1, with TRBD1 identical over 7 bases. V trimming: 6 bases; J trimming: 7 bases; junction bases outside the gene matches: 8. Germline V lookup: CDR1 MNHEY, CDR2 SVGAGI. The CDR3 is 13 residues long. The CDR3 DNA sequence: TGTGCCAGCAGCTACAGGGGTCTGGGTGAAGCTTTCTTT. Protein: CASSYRGLGEAFF.

This chain uses TRBV7-3 with TRBJ1-2; D is ambiguous. This CDR3 has 15 residues. V lost 5 bases and J 7 bases, leaving 20 bases between the germline ends. Germline CDR1 and CDR2: SGHTA and FQGTGA. Here the CDR3 DNA reads TGTGCCAGCAGCCTCACGCCTCGATTAGAGGGTGGCTACACCTTC. It is translated as CASSLTPRLEGGYTF.